A single sample gave rise to the 22 T cell receptor beta chains below, sequenced in a study of blood T cell repertoires in COVID-19 (dated by TCRdb to 2020 to 2021). The library was produced with the immunoSEQ multiplex PCR assay. Here the immuneACCESS table is served through TCRdb, limited to in-frame sequences with V and J called. Missing clones are a known gap in these copies; in checked studies unresolved V genes cover under half, and the rest lacks a known reason. For this sample there are over 300,000 clones; roughly 83% appear just once. The ten largest clones capture approximately 1.5% of the sample. The source material was peripheral blood. The receptors here all came from a woman in her forties or fifties with acute or convalescent COVID-19.

This rearrangement joins TRBV12-3 or TRBV12-4 to TRBJ2-5; D possibly corresponds to TRBD1 (6 bases). The length of the CDR3 is 13 residues. V lost 4 bases and J 4 bases, leaving 10 bases between the germline ends. The DNA of the CDR3 is TGTGCCAGCAGTTATCAGGGGTTAGAGACCCAGTACTTC. It encodes CASSYQGLETQYF.

The J gene is TRBJ1-3, the V gene TRBV6-2 or TRBV6-3; D is unresolved. CDR1 and CDR2 (germline): MNHEY, SVGEGT. V gave up 5 bases and J gave up 2 bases, with 16 bases separating them. This CDR3 region has 16 residues. The CDR3, as DNA: TGTGCCAGCAGTCGTGGACCGGGGAAGGCTGGAAACACCATATATTTT. Its translation: CASSRGPGKAGNTIYF.

The rearrangement uses TRBV21-1 and TRBJ1-2. TRBV21-1 is reported as a pseudogene. CDR3 length: 17 residues. CDR3 loop: CASSKAGLQRAVYGYTF. The CDR3 region has the DNA TGTGCCAGCAGCAAAGCAGGGCTACAGCGGGCTGTCTATGGCTACACCTTC.

The chain couples TRBV7-3 to TRBJ2-3; 7 nucleotides line up with TRBD1. Per the germline V gene, CDR1 is SGHTA and CDR2 is FQGTGA. This CDR3 is built from 14 residues. After removal of 5 bases from V and 8 bases from J, the junction contained 10 bases not matched to a gene. CDR3 residues: CASSPGQAWGTQYF. CDR3 DNA: TGTGCCAGCAGCCCAGGACAGGCCTGGGGTACGCAGTATTTT.

This clone was seen only once. The rearrangement links TRBV6-2 or TRBV6-3 to TRBJ2-1; unclear D gene. Germline V gene data show CDR1 as MNHEY and CDR2 as SVGEGT. This CDR3 is built from 14 residues. V lost 5 bases to trimming and J lost 6 bases, with 14 bases between them. In DNA form, the CDR3 reads TGTGCCAGCAGTCGGCCAGACGCGGTCAATGAGCAGTTCTTC. Its translation: CASSRPDAVNEQFF.

This clone was seen a handful of times. The chain couples TRBV9 to TRBJ2-2, with a possible D match to TRBD1 (6 bases). The CDR3 has 15 amino acids. Deletions cut 0 bases from V and 4 bases from J, with 10 bases between. CDR1 and CDR2 (germline): SGDLS, YYNGEE. CDR3 in amino acids: CASSVDGGGTGELFF. In DNA, the CDR3 is TGTGCCAGCAGCGTAGATGGGGGCGGCACCGGGGAGCTGTTTTTT. Variable domain in full (rest from reference TRBV9 and TRBJ2-2): DSGVTQTPKHLITATGQRVTLRCSPRSGDLSVYWYQQSLDQGLQFLIQYYNGEERAKGNILERFSAQQFPDLHSELNLSSLELGDSALYFCASSVDGGGTGELFFGEGSRLTVL.

This chain joins TRBV9 and TRBJ2-7, with D perhaps TRBD1 (7 bases). This CDR3 region has 16 residues. Trimming pared 4 bases from V and 3 bases from J, leaving 20 bases between. Germline CDR1 SGDLS, CDR2 YYNGEE. The CDR3 nucleotides read TGTGCCAGCAGCCCCGAGGGCTACAGGGGAGGCTACGAGCAGTACTTC. Amino acid sequence: CASSPEGYRGGYEQYF. The whole variable domain, filled in from reference TRBV9 and TRBJ2-7, reads DSGVTQTPKHLITATGQRVTLRCSPRSGDLSVYWYQQSLDQGLQFLIQYYNGEERAKGNILERFSAQQFPDLHSELNLSSLELGDSALYFCASSPEGYRGGYEQYFGPGTRLTVT.

This chain joins TRBV29-1 and TRBJ2-7, with 10 bases that match TRBD2. The CDR3 extends over 13 amino acids. Per germline, CDR1 SQVTM and CDR2 ANQGSEA. With 6 bases clipped from V and 3 bases from J, the junction kept 5 bases outside the gene matches. The CDR3 loop reads CSVRTSGFYEQYF. The CDR3 DNA reads as TGCAGCGTGCGGACTAGCGGATTCTACGAGCAGTACTTC.

V gene TRBV3-1 (or the pseudogene TRBV3-2) combines with J gene TRBJ2-1; 8 bases are shared with TRBD2. The CDR3 contains 15 residues. Germline V gives CDR1 LGHDT, CDR2 YNNKEL (reference sequence). V was pared by 4 bases and J by 5 bases, with 7 bases of the junction left unmatched. The CDR3 DNA reads as TGTGCCAGCAGCCCGGCGGGAGGAGGAGACAATGAGCAGTTCTTC. This sequence encodes CASSPAGGGDNEQFF.

This clone was observed a handful of times. V and J are TRBV6-5 and TRBJ1-2, with D perhaps TRBD1 (6 bases). CDR3 length equals 12 residues. The germline V gene encodes CDR1 MNHEY and CDR2 SVGAGI. The V end was cut by 6 bases, the J end by 7 bases, with 12 bases between. CDR3: CASSRGQTGYTF. CDR3 sequence (DNA): TGTGCCAGCAGCCGAGGACAGACTGGCTACACCTTC.

There are many counts of this clone. The rearrangement uses TRBV28 and TRBJ1-5; TRBD1 aligns across 7 bases. Germline trimming cut 5 bases from V and 0 bases from J; bases unmatched to any gene: 1. From germline, CDR1 is MDHEN and CDR2 SYDVKM. This CDR3 is 14 amino acids long. This CDR3 is CASSTGASNQPQHF. The CDR3 coding sequence is TGTGCCAGCAGTACAGGGGCTAGCAATCAGCCCCAGCATTTT. Based on the CDR3 plus reference TRBV28 and TRBJ1-5, the full variable domain is DVKVTQSSRYLVKRTGEKVFLECVQDMDHENMFWYRQDPGLGLRLIYFSYDVKMKEKGDIPEGYSVSREKKERFSLILESASTNQTSMYLCASSTGASNQPQHFGDGTRLSIL.

This clone has a single count. The chain links TRBV5-6 to TRBJ2-7; 9 bases line up with TRBD1. The CDR3 length is 14 residues. Germline V gene data show CDR1 as SGHDT and CDR2 as YYEEEE. J lost 3 bases, V lost 5 bases, and 6 bases had no gene match. The CDR3 loop is CASRPTGGHYEQYF. The DNA of the CDR3 is TGTGCCAGCAGGCCGACAGGGGGGCACTACGAGCAGTACTTC.

The chain combines TRBV24-1 with TRBJ2-2; no firm D call. This CDR3 contains 15 residues. The V and J ends lost 1 base and 6 bases respectively, with 11 bases between them. Per germline, CDR1 KGHDR and CDR2 SFDVKD. The CDR3 spells CATSDFVATAGELFF. CDR3 coding DNA: TGTGCCACCAGTGATTTCGTCGCTACAGCCGGGGAGCTGTTTTTT.

The chain joins TRBV5-1 to TRBJ2-2, with TRBD1 identical over 7 bases. Germline CDR1 and CDR2: SGHRS and YFSETQ. Trimming removed 2 bases from V and 5 bases from J; junction bases left unmatched: 6. The CDR3 has 15 amino acids. The CDR3 DNA is TGCGCCAGCAGCTTTTTCACACAGGGGACCGGGGAGCTGTTTTTT. This codes for CASSFFTQGTGELFF.

The chain couples TRBV27 to TRBJ2-2, with TRBD2 matching 7 bases. Germline-derived CDR1 and CDR2 are MNHEY and SMNVEV (reference sequence). V gave up 3 bases and J gave up 7 bases; unmatched junction bases: 5. The CDR3 runs 14 residues. CDR3 residues: CASSLRERVGELFF. CDR3 DNA sequence: TGTGCCAGCAGTTTGCGGGAGAGGGTCGGGGAGCTGTTTTTT.

V is TRBV5-8 and J is TRBJ2-2, with a possible D match to TRBD1 (6 bases). CDR1 is SGHTS, CDR2 YDEGEE, per germline. V was trimmed by 4 bases and J by 5 bases, leaving 18 bases between them. The CDR3 runs to 16 residues. The CDR3 DNA reads as TGTGCCAGCAGCAAAGACAGGAGTTTAGGGACCGGGGAGCTGTTTTTT. Translating gives CASSKDRSLGTGELFF. Based on the CDR3 plus reference TRBV5-8 and TRBJ2-2, the full variable domain is EAGVTQSPTHLIKTRGQQATLRCSPISGHTSVYWYQQALGLGLQFLLWYDEGEERNRGNFPPRFSGRQFPNYSSELNVNALELEDSALYLCASSKDRSLGTGELFFGEGSRLTVL.

The chain is built from TRBV24-1 and TRBJ2-5; 7 bases agree with TRBD2. Trimming cost V 3 bases and J 1 base; bases outside gene matches: 4. CDR3 length: 15 residues. CDR1 and CDR2 (germline): KGHDR, SFDVKD. CDR3 bases: TGTGCCACCAGTGATACTGGGAGGGCCCAAGAGACCCAGTACTTC. Amino acid sequence: CATSDTGRAQETQYF.

This clone has just a few counts. The DNA for the CDR3 is TGTGCCAGCAGGGGGGCCTTTGGGGCCAACGTCCTGACTTTC. Protein: CASRGAFGANVLTF. This chain uses TRBV6-5 with TRBJ2-6; the D gene is possibly TRBD1 (6 bases). Per germline, CDR1 MNHEY and CDR2 SVGAGI. The CDR3 has 14 amino acids. V gave up 6 bases and J gave up 3 bases, with 9 bases separating them.

This chain connects TRBV2 to TRBJ2-4; TRBD2 is a possible D gene (7 bases). CDR1 SNHLY and CDR2 FYNNEI come from the germline V gene. V was cut by 2 bases and J by 8 bases, with 16 bases left in between. This CDR3 region has 15 residues. The CDR3 nucleotides are TGTGCCAGCAGTGAAACGTGGGGGGGGCGACACATTCAGTACTTC. Protein product: CASSETWGGRHIQYF.

The gene calls are TRBV6-5 and TRBJ1-6; D possibly corresponds to TRBD1 (6 bases). In germline, CDR1 is MNHEY, CDR2 SVGAGI. V lost 5 bases and J lost 8, with 13 bases in between. The CDR3 is 14 amino acids. In DNA form, the CDR3 reads TGTGCCAGCAGTATACAGGGTAGGGATTCACCCCTCCACTTT. This codes for CASSIQGRDSPLHF.

This rearrangement joins TRBV20-1 to TRBJ2-5, with D possibly being TRBD2 (6 bases). Trimming took 3 bases from V and 5 from J, leaving 13 bases between them. Germline CDR1 is DFQATT and CDR2 is SNEGSKA (reference sequence). The CDR3 is made up of 13 amino acids. This chain's CDR3 is CSASYKGRETQYF. The CDR3 coding sequence is TGCAGTGCTAGTTATAAAGGGAGGGAGACCCAGTACTTC.

The chain recombines TRBV5-1 with TRBJ2-1; TRBD2 might be the D (6 bases). From germline, CDR1 is SGHRS and CDR2 YFSETQ. The V gene lost 5 bases and the J gene lost 6 bases, with 21 bases spanning the gap. CDR3 length equals 16 residues. The CDR3 spells CASRLVSGLGGNEQFF. CDR3 DNA: TGCGCCAGCAGGTTAGTGTCGGGACTCGGAGGCAATGAGCAGTTCTTC.